Below, 19 T cell receptor beta chains from the same sample are listed, as sequenced in a study of cytomegalovirus exposure and HLA in healthy donors. The PCR was carried out with 60 Vbeta primers and 13 Jbeta primers. Generated by immunoSEQ multiplex PCR, the TCRdb table keeps only in-frame clones and is missing some. The sample lists about 160,000 clones, 84% seen once, with under 2% in the top ten. Sequencing was performed on PBMCs. The receptors were gathered from a man aged 18 to 29 in good health and CMV-seronegative.

J is TRBJ1-2 and V is TRBV9, with 8 bases fitting TRBD1. CDR1 and CDR2 (germline): SGDLS, YYNGEE. The CDR3 is made up of 11 amino acids. J lost 6 bases, V lost 5 bases, and 0 bases had no gene match. The CDR3 DNA reads TGTGCCAGCAGACAGGGGGATGGCTACACCTTC. Protein product: CASRQGDGYTF.

CDR3 protein: CASSYTGQETQYF. DNA for the CDR3: TGTGCCAGCAGTTACACAGGCCAAGAGACCCAGTACTTC. J is TRBJ2-5 and V is TRBV6-5; tentatively, D is TRBD1 (5 bases). The germline V and J ends were trimmed by 2 bases and 1 base, with 5 bases remaining between them. The germline gives CDR1 MNHEY, CDR2 SVGAGI. The CDR3 length is 13 residues.

This rearrangement joins TRBV27 to TRBJ1-2; TRBD1 is a possible D gene (5 bases). V was clipped by 4 bases and J by 0 bases, with 15 bases between them. Germline V gene data show CDR1 as MNHEY and CDR2 as SMNVEV (reference sequence). The CDR3 is 16 amino acids. The CDR3 protein is CASSSHGGTANYGYTF. The CDR3 region has the DNA TGTGCCAGCAGTTCTCACGGGGGAACCGCTAACTATGGCTACACCTTC.

This chain links TRBV5-4 with TRBJ2-7, with D possibly TRBD2 on 7 matching bases. Gene TRBJ2-1 matches the end of the DNA better, so the J call may be wrong. From germline, CDR1 is SGHNT and CDR2 YYREEE (reference sequence). This CDR3 spans 16 amino acids. The CDR3 here is CASSLAPGLGGGEQFF. CDR3 nucleotide sequence: TGTGCCAGCAGCCTGGCCCCGGGGCTAGGGGGGGGTGAGCAGTTCTTC.

The chain is built from TRBV9 and TRBJ2-1; 11 bases are a match to TRBD1. The CDR3 contains 16 residues. Per the germline V gene, CDR1 is SGDLS and CDR2 is YYNGEE. J was trimmed by 8 bases and V by 0 bases; bases with no gene match: 7. The CDR3 DNA reads TGTGCCAGCAGCGTAGCCTCGGGACAGGGGGGTCATGAGCAGTTCTTC. It encodes CASSVASGQGGHEQFF.

DNA for the CDR3: TGTGCCTGGAGTGGAGGTTTTGCCGCTGGCGAGCAGTACTTC. Its translation: CAWSGGFAAGEQYF. The chain joins TRBV30 to TRBJ2-7; D uncertain. Germline CDR1 reads GTSNPN; CDR2 reads SVGIG (reference sequence). The CDR3 has 14 residues. V lost 1 base to trimming and J lost 6 bases, with 16 bases between them.

This chain links TRBV28 with TRBJ1-5, with D uncertain. V was trimmed by 5 bases and J by 5 bases, leaving 10 bases between them. The length of the CDR3 is 13 residues. Germline V gene lookup returns CDR1 MDHEN and CDR2 SYDVKM. For the CDR3, the DNA is TGTGCCAGCAGTGGAGAGGAGTATCAGCCCCAGCATTTT. It yields the protein CASSGEEYQPQHF.

The rearrangement links TRBV11-3 to TRBJ2-2, with TRBD2 matching 9 bases. Germline CDR1 reads SGHNT; CDR2 reads YENEEA. This CDR3 contains 14 residues. The ends lost 5 bases at V and 6 bases at J; junction bases unmatched: 4. The CDR3 DNA is TGTGCCAGCAGCAGCGGGAGGTCTGCCGGGGAGCTGTTTTTT. As protein: CASSSGRSAGELFF.

This clone was counted a few times. The CDR3 sequence is CATLVGTGNYEQYF. DNA of the CDR3: TGTGCCACCCTCGTGGGGACAGGGAACTACGAGCAGTACTTC. The rearrangement joins TRBV6-5 to TRBJ2-7, with 9 bases aligning to TRBD1. J was trimmed by 3 bases and V by 10 bases; bases with no gene match: 10. Per the germline V gene, CDR1 is MNHEY and CDR2 is SVGAGI. The CDR3 has 14 amino acids.

This chain connects TRBV7-2 to TRBJ1-1; D gene uncertain. V lost 1 base and J lost 7, with 7 bases in between. The germline V gene encodes CDR1 SGHTA and CDR2 FQGNSA. The CDR3 contains 12 residues. The CDR3, as DNA: TGTGCCAGCAGCTTAGTGGTCGGTGAAGCTTTCTTT. Its translation: CASSLVVGEAFF. The full variable domain, its missing parts supplied by reference TRBV7-2 and TRBJ1-1, is GAGVSQSPSNKVTEKGKDVELRCDPISGHTALYWYRQSLGQGLEFLIYFQGNSAPDKSGLPSDRFSAERTGGSVSTLTIQRTQQEDSAVYLCASSLVVGEAFFGQGTRLTVV.

V is TRBV19 and J is TRBJ1-1, with 7 positions matching TRBD1. Unmatched junction bases numbered 5, after V lost 5 bases and J lost 11 bases. Germline V gene sequence: CDR1 LNHDA, CDR2 SQIVND (reference sequence). The CDR3 spans 11 residues. The CDR3 DNA reads as TGTGCCAGTAGTTTGACAGGGACTGCTTTCTTT. Translating it yields CASSLTGTAFF.

In DNA form, the CDR3 reads TGCGCCTCGAGTACAGGGAACAATGAAAAACTGTTTTTT. Translating it yields CASSTGNNEKLFF. The V call is TRBV5-1, the J call TRBJ1-4, with D maybe TRBD1 (6 bases). Trimming pared 10 bases from V and 5 bases from J, leaving 15 bases between. Germline-derived CDR1 and CDR2 are SGHRS and YFSETQ. CDR3 length equals 13 residues.

The rearrangement joins TRBV10-3 to TRBJ2-1; 13 bases are a match to TRBD2. Trimming cost V 0 bases and J 7 bases; bases outside gene matches: 6. This CDR3 spans 17 amino acids. In germline, CDR1 is ENHRY, CDR2 SYGVKD. DNA for the CDR3: TGTGCCATCAGTGAGTCGCCCGGGACTAGCGGGAAAAATGAGCAGTTCTTC. It is translated as CAISESPGTSGKNEQFF.

The V and J genes are TRBV27 and TRBJ1-5; no reliable D call. Germline values: CDR1 MNHEY, CDR2 SMNVEV (reference sequence). This CDR3 is built from 14 residues. The V end lost 5 bases, the J end lost 4 bases, and 12 bases lay between the germline ends. The CDR3 region has the DNA TGTGCCAGCAGTCCACTCCCGGGAAATCAGCCCCAGCATTTT. It specifies CASSPLPGNQPQHF.

V and J are TRBV7-9 and TRBJ1-2; TRBD1 matches 7 bases. V was pared by 4 bases and J by 6 bases, with 5 bases of the junction left unmatched. The CDR3 spans 13 residues. Looked up from germline, CDR1 is SEHNR and CDR2 is FQNEAQ (reference sequence). The CDR3 region has the DNA TGTGCCAGCAGCTCATGGGACAGCCATGGCTACACCTTC. This translates into CASSSWDSHGYTF.

The sample holds a few counts of this clone. V usage is TRBV4-1 and J usage is TRBJ1-5; TRBD1 matches 8 bases. The V and J ends lost 2 bases and 5 bases, in that order; junction bases with no gene match: 5. Germline lookup yields CDR1 MGHRA and CDR2 YSYEKL. The CDR3 spans 15 residues. CDR3 loop: CASSQPGQGYQPQHF. CDR3 nucleotides: TGCGCCAGCAGCCAACCAGGACAGGGCTATCAGCCCCAGCATTTT.

This sequence joins TRBV5-1 and TRBJ2-7; 9 nucleotides align to TRBD1. The CDR3 is 16 residues long. The trim removed 4 bases at V and 5 bases at J, leaving 13 bases unmatched. Germline V gives CDR1 SGHRS, CDR2 YFSETQ. CDR3 amino acids: CASSLSPGQGIHEQYF. CDR3 in DNA: TGCGCCAGCAGCCTGTCCCCGGGACAGGGTATCCACGAGCAGTACTTC.

The gene calls are TRBV30 and TRBJ1-2, with TRBD1 as a possible D gene (5 bases). In germline, CDR1 is GTSNPN, CDR2 SVGIG (reference sequence). This CDR3 spans 14 amino acids. V lost 5 bases to trimming and J lost 0 bases, with 13 bases between them. This CDR3 is CAWATGGTNYGYTF. In DNA form, the CDR3 reads TGTGCCTGGGCCACCGGGGGGACTAACTATGGCTACACCTTC. Supplemented by reference TRBV30 and TRBJ1-2, the full variable domain reads SQTIHQWPATLVQPVGSPLSLECTVEGTSNPNLYWYRQAAGRGLQLLFYSVGIGQISSEVPQNLSASRPQDRQFILSSKKLLLSDSGFYLCAWATGGTNYGYTFGSGTRLTVV.

The V call is TRBV6-1, the J call TRBJ2-3, with 7 bases matching TRBD1. The germline gives CDR1 MNHNS, CDR2 SASEGT. This CDR3 region has 15 residues. The J segment lost 0 bases and the V segment lost 4 bases, leaving 4 bases of the junction unmatched. CDR3: CASSVWDRSTDTQYF. The CDR3 nucleotides read TGTGCCAGCAGTGTTTGGGACAGAAGCACAGATACGCAGTATTTT.